This TCR beta chain derives from a study of blood T cell repertoires in COVID-19. The germline V and J ends were trimmed by 4 bases and 4 bases, with 7 bases remaining between them. Germline CDR1 and CDR2: MGHDK and SYGVNS. The CDR3 is 12 residues long. Some clones are missing from TCRdb's copy, which holds only in-frame ones; the method was immunoSEQ multiplex PCR. The table lists 120,000 or so clones, roughly 90% of them singletons, with about 4.6% in the top ten. This TCR was recovered from a man in his fifties or sixties with COVID-19, enrolled during active disease. Sample: peripheral blood. V usage is TRBV25-1 and J usage is TRBJ1-1; unclear D gene. This CDR3 is CASSGDSTEAFF. The CDR3 DNA follows: TGTGCCAGCAGTGGAGACTCCACTGAAGCTTTCTTT.